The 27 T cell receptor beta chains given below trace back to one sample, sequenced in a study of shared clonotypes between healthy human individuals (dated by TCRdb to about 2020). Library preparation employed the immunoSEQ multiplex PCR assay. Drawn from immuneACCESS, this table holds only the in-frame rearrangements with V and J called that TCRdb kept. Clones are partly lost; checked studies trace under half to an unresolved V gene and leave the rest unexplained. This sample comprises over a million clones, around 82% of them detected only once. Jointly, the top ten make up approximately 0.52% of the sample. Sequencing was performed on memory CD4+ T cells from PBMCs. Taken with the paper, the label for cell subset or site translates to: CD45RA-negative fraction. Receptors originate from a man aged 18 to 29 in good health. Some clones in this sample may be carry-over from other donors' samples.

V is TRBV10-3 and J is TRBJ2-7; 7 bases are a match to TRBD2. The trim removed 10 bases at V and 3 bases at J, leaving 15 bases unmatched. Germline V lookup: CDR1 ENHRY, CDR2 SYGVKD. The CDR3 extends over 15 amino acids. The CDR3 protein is CATRKSASGFYEQYF. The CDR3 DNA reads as TGTGCCACCCGAAAATCGGCTAGCGGTTTCTACGAGCAGTACTTC.

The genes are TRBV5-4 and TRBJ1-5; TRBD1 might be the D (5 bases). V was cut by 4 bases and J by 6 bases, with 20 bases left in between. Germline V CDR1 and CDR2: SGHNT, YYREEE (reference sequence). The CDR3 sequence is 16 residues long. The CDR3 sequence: CASSPAMGLRGQPQHF. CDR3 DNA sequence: TGTGCCAGCAGCCCGGCGATGGGGCTGAGGGGTCAGCCCCAGCATTTT.

The CDR3 DNA is TGTGCCAGCAGTGACCACAGGGTGGGACAGCCCCAGCATTTT. This translates into CASSDHRVGQPQHF. This sequence joins TRBV2 and TRBJ1-5, with a weak D call TRBD1 (6 bases). CDR3 length equals 14 residues. V lost 3 bases, J lost 7 bases, and 13 bases lay in between. CDR1 and CDR2 (germline): SNHLY, FYNNEI.

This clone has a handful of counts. The CDR3, as DNA: TGTGCCAGCAGTGACGGTCGGACGGATTACCAAGAGACCCAGTACTTC. Translating it yields CASSDGRTDYQETQYF. V usage is TRBV25-1 and J usage is TRBJ2-5; D call uncertain. Germline values: CDR1 MGHDK, CDR2 SYGVNS. This CDR3 is 16 amino acids long. V lost 3 bases and J lost 0, with 14 bases in between.

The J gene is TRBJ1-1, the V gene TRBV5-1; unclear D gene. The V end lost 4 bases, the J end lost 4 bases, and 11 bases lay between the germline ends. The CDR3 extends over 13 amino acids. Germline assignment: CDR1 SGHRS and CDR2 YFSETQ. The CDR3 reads CASSPAVLTEAFF. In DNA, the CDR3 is TGCGCCAGCAGCCCGGCGGTCCTCACTGAAGCTTTCTTT.

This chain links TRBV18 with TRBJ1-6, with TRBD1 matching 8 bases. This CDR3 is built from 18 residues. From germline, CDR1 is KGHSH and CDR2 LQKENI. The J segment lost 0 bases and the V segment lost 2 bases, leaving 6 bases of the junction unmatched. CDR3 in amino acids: CASSPYDRGDSYNSPLHF. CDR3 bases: TGTGCCAGCTCACCATACGACAGGGGAGACTCCTATAATTCACCCCTCCACTTT.

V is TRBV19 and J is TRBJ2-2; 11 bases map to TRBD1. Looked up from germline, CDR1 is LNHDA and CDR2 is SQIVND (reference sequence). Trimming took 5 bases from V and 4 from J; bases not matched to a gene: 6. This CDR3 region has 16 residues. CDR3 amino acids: CASSRDRGSVTGELFF. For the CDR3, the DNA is TGTGCCAGTAGTCGGGACAGGGGGTCGGTCACCGGGGAGCTGTTTTTT.

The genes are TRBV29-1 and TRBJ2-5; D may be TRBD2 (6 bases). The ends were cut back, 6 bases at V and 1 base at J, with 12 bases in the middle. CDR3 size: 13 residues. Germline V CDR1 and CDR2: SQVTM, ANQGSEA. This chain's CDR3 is CSVGGWAQETQYF. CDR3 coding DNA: TGCAGCGTGGGGGGTTGGGCCCAAGAGACCCAGTACTTC.

In DNA, the CDR3 is TGTGCCAGCAGCCAAGCTGCGGGAGGGGAGCAGTACTTC. Residues: CASSQAAGGEQYF. This sequence joins TRBV7-9 and TRBJ2-7; the match to TRBD2 covers 9 bases. There are 13 residues in the CDR3. The V and J ends lost 5 bases and 7 bases, in that order; junction bases with no gene match: 6. Germline V lookup: CDR1 SEHNR, CDR2 FQNEAQ (reference sequence).

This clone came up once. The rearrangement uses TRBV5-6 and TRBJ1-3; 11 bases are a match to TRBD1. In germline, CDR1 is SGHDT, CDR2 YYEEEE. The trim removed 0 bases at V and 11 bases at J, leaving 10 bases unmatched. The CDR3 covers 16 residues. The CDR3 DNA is TGTGCCAGCAGCTTGGATCCCGGACAGGGGGCCAGGGCCATATATTTT. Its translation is CASSLDPGQGARAIYF.

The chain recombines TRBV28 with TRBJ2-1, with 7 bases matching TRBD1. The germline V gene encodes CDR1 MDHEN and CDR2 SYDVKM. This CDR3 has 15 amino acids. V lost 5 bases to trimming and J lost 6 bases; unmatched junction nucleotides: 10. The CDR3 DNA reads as TGTGCCAGCAGTCCTACCGGGACAGCTTCCAATGAGCAGTTCTTC. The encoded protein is CASSPTGTASNEQFF.

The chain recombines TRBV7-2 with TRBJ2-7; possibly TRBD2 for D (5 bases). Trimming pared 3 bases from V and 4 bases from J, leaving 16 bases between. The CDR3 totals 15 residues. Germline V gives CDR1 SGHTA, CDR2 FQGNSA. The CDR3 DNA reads TGTGCCAGCAGCTTGGGGAGCAGTAAGGGATACGAGCAGTACTTC. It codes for CASSLGSSKGYEQYF.

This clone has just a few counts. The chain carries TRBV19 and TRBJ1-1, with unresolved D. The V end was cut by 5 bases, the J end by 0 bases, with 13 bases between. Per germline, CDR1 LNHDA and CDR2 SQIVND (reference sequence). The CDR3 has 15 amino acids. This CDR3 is CASSATRILNTEAFF. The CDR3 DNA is TGTGCCAGTAGTGCTACTCGGATCTTGAACACTGAAGCTTTCTTT.

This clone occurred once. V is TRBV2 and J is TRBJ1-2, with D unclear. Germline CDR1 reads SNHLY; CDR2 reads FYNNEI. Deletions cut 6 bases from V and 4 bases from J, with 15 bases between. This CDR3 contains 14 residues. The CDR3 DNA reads TGTGCCAGCAGCCCGGAGGCATCGGGCTATGGCTACACCTTC. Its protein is CASSPEASGYGYTF.

CDR3 DNA sequence: TGCGCCAGCAGCTGGAGGGTCGGACAGACCGCCTACAATGAGCAGTTCTTC. Protein sequence: CASSWRVGQTAYNEQFF. V gene TRBV5-1 combines with J gene TRBJ2-1; D tentatively reads TRBD1 or TRBD2 (6 bases each). Germline loops: CDR1 SGHRS, CDR2 YFSETQ. This CDR3 has 17 amino acids. V was shortened by 3 bases and J by 2 bases, with 18 bases between the two germline ends.

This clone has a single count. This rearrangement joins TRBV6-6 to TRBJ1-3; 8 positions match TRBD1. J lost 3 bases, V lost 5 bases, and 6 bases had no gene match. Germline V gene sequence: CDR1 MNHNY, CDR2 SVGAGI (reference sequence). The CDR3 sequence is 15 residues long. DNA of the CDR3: TGTGCCAGCAGTCCCCTGGACAGGGTTGGAAACACCATATATTTT. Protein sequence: CASSPLDRVGNTIYF.

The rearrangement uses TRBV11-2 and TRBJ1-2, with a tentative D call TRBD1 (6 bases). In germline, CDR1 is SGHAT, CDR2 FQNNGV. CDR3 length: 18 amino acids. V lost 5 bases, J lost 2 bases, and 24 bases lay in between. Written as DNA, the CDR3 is TGTGCCAGCAGCCGCGGTGATGGGGGCTTAGTAGTGAACTATGGCTACACCTTC. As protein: CASSRGDGGLVVNYGYTF.

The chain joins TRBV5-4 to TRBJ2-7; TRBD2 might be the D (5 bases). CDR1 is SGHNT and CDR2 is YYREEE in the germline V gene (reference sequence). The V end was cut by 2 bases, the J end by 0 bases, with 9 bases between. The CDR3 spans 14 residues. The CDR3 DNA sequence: TGTGCCAGCAGCTTTAACAGCGGCTCCTACGAGCAGTACTTC. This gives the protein CASSFNSGSYEQYF.

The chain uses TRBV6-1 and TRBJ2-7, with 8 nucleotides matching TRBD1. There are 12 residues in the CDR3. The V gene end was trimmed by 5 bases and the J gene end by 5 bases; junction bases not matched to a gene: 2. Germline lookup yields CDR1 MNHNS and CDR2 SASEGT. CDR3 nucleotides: TGTGCCAGCAGTAGGACAGGGCACGAGCAGTACTTC. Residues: CASSRTGHEQYF.

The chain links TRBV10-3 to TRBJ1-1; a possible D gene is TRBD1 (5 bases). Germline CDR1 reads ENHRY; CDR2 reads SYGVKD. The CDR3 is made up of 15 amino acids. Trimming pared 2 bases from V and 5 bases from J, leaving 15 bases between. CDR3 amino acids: CAISERGEGATEAFF. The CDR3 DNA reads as TGTGCCATCAGTGAGCGGGGGGAGGGAGCAACTGAAGCTTTCTTT.

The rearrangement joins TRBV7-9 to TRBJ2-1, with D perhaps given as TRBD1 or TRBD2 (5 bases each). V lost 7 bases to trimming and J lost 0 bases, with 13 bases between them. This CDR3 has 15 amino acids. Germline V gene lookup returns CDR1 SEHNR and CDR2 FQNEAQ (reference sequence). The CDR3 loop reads CASTRGVSSYNEQFF. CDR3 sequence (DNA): TGTGCCAGCACCCGGGGCGTCAGCTCCTACAATGAGCAGTTCTTC. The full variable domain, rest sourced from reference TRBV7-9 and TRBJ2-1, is DTGVSQNPRHKITKRGQNVTFRCDPISEHNRLYWYRQTLGQGPEFLTYFQNEAQLEKSRLLSDRFSAERPKGSFSTLEIQRTEQGDSAMYLCASTRGVSSYNEQFFGPGTRLTVL.

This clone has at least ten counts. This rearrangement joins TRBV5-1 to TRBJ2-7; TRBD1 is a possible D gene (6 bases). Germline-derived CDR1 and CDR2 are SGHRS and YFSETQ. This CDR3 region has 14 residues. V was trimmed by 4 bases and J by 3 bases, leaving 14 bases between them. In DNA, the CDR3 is TGCGCCAGCAGCCTGGACAGCAGTATCTACGAGCAGTACTTC. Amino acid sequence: CASSLDSSIYEQYF. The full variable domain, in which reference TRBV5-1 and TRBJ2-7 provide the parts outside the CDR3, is KAGVTQTPRYLIKTRGQQVTLSCSPISGHRSVSWYQQTPGQGLQFLFEYFSETQRNKGNFPGRFSGRQFSNSRSEMNVSTLELGDSALYLCASSLDSSIYEQYFGPGTRLTVT.

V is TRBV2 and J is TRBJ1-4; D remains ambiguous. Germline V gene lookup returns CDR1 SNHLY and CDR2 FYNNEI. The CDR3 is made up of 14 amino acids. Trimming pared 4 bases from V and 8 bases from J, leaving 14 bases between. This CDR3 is CASSVIGEGEKLFF. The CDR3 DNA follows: TGTGCCAGCAGTGTCATAGGAGAAGGCGAAAAACTGTTTTTT.

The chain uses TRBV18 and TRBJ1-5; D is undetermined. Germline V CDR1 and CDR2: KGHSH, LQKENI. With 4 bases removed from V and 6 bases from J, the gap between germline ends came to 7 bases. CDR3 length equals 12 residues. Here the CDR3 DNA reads TGTGCCAGCTCACACTCGGGTCAGCCCCAGCATTTT. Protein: CASSHSGQPQHF.

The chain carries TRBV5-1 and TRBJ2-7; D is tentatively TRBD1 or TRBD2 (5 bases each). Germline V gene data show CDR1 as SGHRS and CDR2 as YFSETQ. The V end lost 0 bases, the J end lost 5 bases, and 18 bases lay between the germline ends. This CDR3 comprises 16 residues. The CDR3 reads CASSLGGPPGQNEQYF. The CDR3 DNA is TGCGCCAGCAGCTTGGGGGGACCGCCTGGGCAGAACGAGCAGTACTTC. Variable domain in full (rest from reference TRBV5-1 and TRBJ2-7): KAGVTQTPRYLIKTRGQQVTLSCSPISGHRSVSWYQQTPGQGLQFLFEYFSETQRNKGNFPGRFSGRQFSNSRSEMNVSTLELGDSALYLCASSLGGPPGQNEQYFGPGTRLTVT.

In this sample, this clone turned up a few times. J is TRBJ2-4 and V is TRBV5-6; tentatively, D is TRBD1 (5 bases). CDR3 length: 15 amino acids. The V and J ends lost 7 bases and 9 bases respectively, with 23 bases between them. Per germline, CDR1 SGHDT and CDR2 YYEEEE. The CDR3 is CASFSTGGPESIQYF. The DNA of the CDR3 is TGTGCCAGCTTCAGCACAGGCGGCCCAGAGAGCATTCAGTACTTC.

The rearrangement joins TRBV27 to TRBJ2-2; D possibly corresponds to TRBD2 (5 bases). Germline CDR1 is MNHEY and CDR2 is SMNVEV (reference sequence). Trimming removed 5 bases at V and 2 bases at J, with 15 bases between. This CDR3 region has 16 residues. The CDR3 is CASSPAGLLNTGELFF. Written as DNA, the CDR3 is TGTGCCAGCAGTCCAGCTGGACTCCTAAACACCGGGGAGCTGTTTTTT.